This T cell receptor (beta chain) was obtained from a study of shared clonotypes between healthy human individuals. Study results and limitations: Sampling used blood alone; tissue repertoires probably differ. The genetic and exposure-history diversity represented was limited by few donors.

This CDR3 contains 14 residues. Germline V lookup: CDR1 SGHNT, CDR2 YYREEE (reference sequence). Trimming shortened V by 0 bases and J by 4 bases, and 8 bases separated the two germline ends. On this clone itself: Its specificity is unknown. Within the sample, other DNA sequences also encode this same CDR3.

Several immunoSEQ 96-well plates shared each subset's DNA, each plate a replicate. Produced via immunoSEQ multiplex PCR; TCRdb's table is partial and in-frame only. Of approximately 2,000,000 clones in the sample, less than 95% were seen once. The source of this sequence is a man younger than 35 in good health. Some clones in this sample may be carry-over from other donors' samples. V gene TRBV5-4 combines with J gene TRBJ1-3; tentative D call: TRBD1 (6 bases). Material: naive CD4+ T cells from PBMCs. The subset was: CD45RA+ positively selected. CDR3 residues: CASSLAGAGNTIYF. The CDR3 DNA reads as TGTGCCAGCAGCTTGGCGGGGGCCGGAAACACCATATATTTT.